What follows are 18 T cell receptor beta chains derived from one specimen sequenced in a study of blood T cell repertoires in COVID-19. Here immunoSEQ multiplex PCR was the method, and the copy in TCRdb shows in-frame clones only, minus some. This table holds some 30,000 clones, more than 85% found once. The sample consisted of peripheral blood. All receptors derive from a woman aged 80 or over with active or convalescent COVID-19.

The DNA of the CDR3 is TGCGCCAGCAGCGCCGGACAGCCCTACGAGCAGTACTTC. It specifies CASSAGQPYEQYF. V is TRBV10-2 and J is TRBJ2-7; D is perhaps TRBD1 (6 bases). Trimming left V 6 bases short and J 2 bases short, with 11 bases between. There are 13 residues in the CDR3. CDR1 is WSHSY and CDR2 is SAAADI in the germline V gene.

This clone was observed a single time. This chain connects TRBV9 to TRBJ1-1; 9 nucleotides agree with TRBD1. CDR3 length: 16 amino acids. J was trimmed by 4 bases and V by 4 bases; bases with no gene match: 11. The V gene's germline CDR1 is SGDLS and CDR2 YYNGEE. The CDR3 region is CASSPQFADRGTEAFF. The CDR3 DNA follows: TGTGCCAGCAGCCCTCAGTTTGCGGACAGGGGCACTGAAGCTTTCTTT.

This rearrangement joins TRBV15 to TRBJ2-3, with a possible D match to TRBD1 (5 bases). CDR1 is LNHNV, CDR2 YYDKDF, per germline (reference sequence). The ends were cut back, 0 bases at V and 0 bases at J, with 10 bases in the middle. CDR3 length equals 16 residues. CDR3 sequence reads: CATSREDKRSTDTQYF. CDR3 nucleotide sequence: TGTGCCACCAGCAGAGAGGACAAACGGAGCACAGATACGCAGTATTTT. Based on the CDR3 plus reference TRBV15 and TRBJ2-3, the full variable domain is DAMVIQNPRYQVTQFGKPVTLSCSQTLNHNVMYWYQQKSSQAPKLLFHYYDKDFNNEADTPDNFQSRRPNTSFCFLDIRSPGLGDTAMYLCATSREDKRSTDTQYFGPGTRLTVL.

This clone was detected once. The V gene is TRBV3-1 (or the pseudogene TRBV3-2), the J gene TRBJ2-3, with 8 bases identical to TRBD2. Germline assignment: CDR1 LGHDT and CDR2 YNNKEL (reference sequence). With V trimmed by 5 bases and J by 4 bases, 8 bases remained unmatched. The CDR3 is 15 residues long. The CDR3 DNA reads TGTGCCAGCAGCGAGGGACTAGTCGTAGCAGATACGCAGTATTTT. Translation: CASSEGLVVADTQYF.

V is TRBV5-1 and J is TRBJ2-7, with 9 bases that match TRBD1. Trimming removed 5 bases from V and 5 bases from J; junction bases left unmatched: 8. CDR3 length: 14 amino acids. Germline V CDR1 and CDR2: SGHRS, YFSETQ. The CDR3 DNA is TGCGCCAGCAGAACCGGGACAGGGTCCAACGAGCAGTACTTC. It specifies CASRTGTGSNEQYF.

The CDR3 nucleotides read TGCGCCAGCAGCTTGACAGGGGGCTTGTGGGAGACCCAGTACTTC. The encoded protein is CASSLTGGLWETQYF. The chain carries TRBV5-1 and TRBJ2-5, with 9 nucleotides matching TRBD1. Per the germline V gene, CDR1 is SGHRS and CDR2 is YFSETQ. With V trimmed by 1 base and J by 5 bases, 6 bases remained unmatched. The CDR3 has 15 residues.

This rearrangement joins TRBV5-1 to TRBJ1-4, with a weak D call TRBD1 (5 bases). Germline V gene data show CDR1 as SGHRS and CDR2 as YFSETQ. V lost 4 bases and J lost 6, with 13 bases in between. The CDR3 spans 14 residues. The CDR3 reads CASSRSTRDEKLFF. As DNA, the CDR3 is TGCGCCAGCAGCAGATCGACCAGGGATGAAAAACTGTTTTTT. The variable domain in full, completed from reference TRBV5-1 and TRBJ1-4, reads KAGVTQTPRYLIKTRGQQVTLSCSPISGHRSVSWYQQTPGQGLQFLFEYFSETQRNKGNFPGRFSGRQFSNSRSEMNVSTLELGDSALYLCASSRSTRDEKLFFGSGTQLSVL.

CDR3 bases: TGTGCCAGCAGCAGACTACAGGGTTGGAACACTGAAGCTTTCTTT. Translating it yields CASSRLQGWNTEAFF. This chain links TRBV5-6 with TRBJ1-1; tentative D call: TRBD1 (6 bases). The V end lost 4 bases, the J end lost 1 base, and 14 bases lay between the germline ends. This CDR3 has 15 amino acids. Germline CDR1 reads SGHDT; CDR2 reads YYEEEE.

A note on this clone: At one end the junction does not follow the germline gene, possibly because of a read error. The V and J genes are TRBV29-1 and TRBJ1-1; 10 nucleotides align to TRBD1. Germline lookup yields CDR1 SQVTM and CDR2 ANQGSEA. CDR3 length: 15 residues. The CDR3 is CSVGGTGVTNTEAFF. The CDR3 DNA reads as TGCAGCGTTGGGGGGACAGGGGTCACGAACACAGAAGCTTTCTTT.

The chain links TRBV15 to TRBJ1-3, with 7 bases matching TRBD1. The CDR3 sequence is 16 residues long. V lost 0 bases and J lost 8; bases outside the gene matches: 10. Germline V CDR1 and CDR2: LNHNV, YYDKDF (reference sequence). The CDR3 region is CATSRERGGLGDTIYF. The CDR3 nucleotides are TGTGCCACCAGCAGAGAAAGAGGGGGCTTAGGAGACACCATATATTTT.

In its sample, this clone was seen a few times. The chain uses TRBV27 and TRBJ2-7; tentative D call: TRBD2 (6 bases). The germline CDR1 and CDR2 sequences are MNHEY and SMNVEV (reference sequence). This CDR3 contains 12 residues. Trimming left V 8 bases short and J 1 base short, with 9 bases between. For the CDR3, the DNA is TGTGCCAGCGGCGGGGCATCCTACGAGCAGTACTTC. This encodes CASGGASYEQYF.

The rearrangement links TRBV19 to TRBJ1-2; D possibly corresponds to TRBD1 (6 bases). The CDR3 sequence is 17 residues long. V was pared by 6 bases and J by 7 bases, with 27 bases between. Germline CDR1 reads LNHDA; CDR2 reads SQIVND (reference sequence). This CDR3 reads CASSPALTGTRFPGYTF. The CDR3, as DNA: TGTGCCAGTAGCCCCGCTTTAACCGGGACAAGATTTCCTGGCTACACCTTC.

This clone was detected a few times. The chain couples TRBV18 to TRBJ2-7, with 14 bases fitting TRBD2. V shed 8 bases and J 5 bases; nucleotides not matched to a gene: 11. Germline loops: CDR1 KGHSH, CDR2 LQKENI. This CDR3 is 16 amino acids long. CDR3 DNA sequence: TGTGCCAGCCGACTAGCGGGGGGGTTAAAACTCCACGAGCAGTACTTC. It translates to CASRLAGGLKLHEQYF.

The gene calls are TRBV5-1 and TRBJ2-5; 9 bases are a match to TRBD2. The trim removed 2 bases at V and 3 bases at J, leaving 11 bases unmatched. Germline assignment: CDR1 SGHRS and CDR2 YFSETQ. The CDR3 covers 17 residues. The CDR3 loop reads CASSLMGDSGGKETQYF. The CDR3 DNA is TGCGCCAGCAGCTTAATGGGCGATAGCGGGGGCAAAGAGACCCAGTACTTC.

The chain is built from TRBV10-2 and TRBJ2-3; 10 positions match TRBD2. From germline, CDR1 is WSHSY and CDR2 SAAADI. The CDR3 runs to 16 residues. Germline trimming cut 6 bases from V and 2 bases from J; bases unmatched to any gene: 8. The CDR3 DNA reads TGCGCCAGCAGGGACTTACTAGCGGGGAACACAGATACGCAGTATTTT. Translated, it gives CASRDLLAGNTDTQYF.

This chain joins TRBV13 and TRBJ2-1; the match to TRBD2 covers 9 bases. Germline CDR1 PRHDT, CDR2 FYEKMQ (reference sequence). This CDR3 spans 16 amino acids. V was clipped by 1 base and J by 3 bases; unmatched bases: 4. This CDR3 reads CASSLELAGLYNEQFF. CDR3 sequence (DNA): TGTGCCAGCAGCTTAGAACTAGCGGGCCTCTACAATGAGCAGTTCTTC.

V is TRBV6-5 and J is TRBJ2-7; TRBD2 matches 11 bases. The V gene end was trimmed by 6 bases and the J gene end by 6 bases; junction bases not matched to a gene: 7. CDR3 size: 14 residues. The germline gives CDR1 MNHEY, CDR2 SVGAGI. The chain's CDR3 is CASRRLAGSVEQYF. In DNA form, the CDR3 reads TGTGCCAGCAGGCGACTAGCGGGGTCAGTCGAGCAGTACTTC.

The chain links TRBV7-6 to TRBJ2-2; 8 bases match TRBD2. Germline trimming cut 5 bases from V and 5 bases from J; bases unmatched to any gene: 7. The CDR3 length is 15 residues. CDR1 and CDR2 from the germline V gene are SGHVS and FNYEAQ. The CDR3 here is CASSPGRARTGELFF. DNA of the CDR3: TGTGCCAGCAGCCCCGGGAGGGCCAGAACCGGGGAGCTGTTTTTT.